The clone carrying this T cell receptor (beta chain) qualifies as medium-sized. Antigen specificity is unknown. Sample treatment: treatment-naive control, cytoreductive nephrectomy. The entry originates in a study of radiation and T cells in renal cell carcinoma. Overall study findings and caveats: Intratumoral heterogeneity was not captured in these approximately 1 g regions. Dominant CDR3 motifs occupied more repertoire in irradiated than control tumors.

This CDR3 contains 17 residues. V was clipped by 5 bases and J by 0 bases, with 17 bases between them. Germline V CDR1 and CDR2: LNHDA, SQIVND (reference sequence). TCRdb's table, derived via immunoSEQ multiplex PCR, lists solely in-frame clones and lacks some. This table holds about 16,000 clones, approximately 56% found once. The gene calls are TRBV19 and TRBJ1-5; weak D call: TRBD1 (5 bases). The receptor was isolated from a man between 60 and 75 years old with renal cell carcinoma. The source was tumor tissue, collected from a patient whose treatment was nephrectomy without radiotherapy. CDR3 loop: CASSPRDLDYSNQPQHF. The CDR3 region has the DNA TGTGCCAGTAGTCCGCGGGACTTGGACTATAGCAATCAGCCCCAGCATTTT.